This TCR beta chain came from a study of CD8 T cells in ankylosing spondylitis. Overall study findings and caveats: Made up of 7 to 9 highly homologous variants, a TCR beta motif appeared characteristic of ankylosing spondylitis blood.

A note on this clonotype: Its antigen is still unknown.

V dropped 6 bases and J dropped 1 base, with 12 bases sitting between them. This CDR3 comprises 14 residues. Germline V gene data show CDR1 as LGHDT and CDR2 as YNNKEL (reference sequence). TCR beta libraries were made by quantitative 5'-RACE with molecular barcodes. MiXCR, run by TCRdb on the 5' RACE reads, gives a single entry per CDR3 protein. The data hold about 450,000 distinct CDR3 sequences, with roughly 26% observed a single time. The specimen was blood, either unsorted or a sorted T cell fraction (not recorded which). The rearrangement uses TRBV3-1 and TRBJ1-2; D is uncertain. The TCR originated in a male donor with ankylosing spondylitis. CDR3 sequence reads: CASSYKGDNYGYTF. CDR3 coding DNA: TGTGCCAGCAGTTACAAAGGAGATAACTATGGCTACACCTTC.